This T cell receptor (beta chain) was retrieved from a study of CD8+ T cells in alopecia areata (dated by TCRdb to 2016 to 2019). For the wider study: The treated patients, all with moderate-to-severe alopecia areata, were enrolled in an open-label pilot trial of oral tofacitinib given at 5 to 10 mg twice daily. For the treated patients, the SALT score, which quantifies what percentage of scalp surface area is affected, served as the measure of disease severity. Tofacitinib was administered for 6 to 18 months, and 6 months of follow-up off drug were then conducted to assess delayed response and recurrence. Human TCRbeta sequencing covered scalp tissue and sorted CD4+ and CD8+ peripheral blood T cells from patchy and totalis/universalis alopecia areata patients and healthy controls. Clonality in the scalp was compared among normal scalp (n=4), patchy alopecia areata scalp (n=8), and alopecia totalis/universalis scalp (n=8). TCRbeta CDR3 regions were amplified by immunoSEQ multiplex PCR with 35 Vbeta forward and 13 Jbeta reverse primers. To study T cell clonal expansion in alopecia areata, the researchers applied high-throughput TCRbeta sequencing to both the C3H/HeJ mouse model and human patients. Biopsies were taken from tofacitinib-treated patients at baseline and again at 4 and 24 weeks into treatment, and several of those patients also had a later scalp biopsy. RNA was extracted with the PAXgene miRNA kit for fixed scalp, the miRNeasy kit for PBMCs, and the RNeasy kit for mouse skin.

The CDR3, from cysteine to phenylalanine, totals 13 residues. The read is trimmed to its CDR3 DNA, 39 bases read in frame from base 1. Relative to germline, V is 0 bases shorter and J is 5 bases shorter, with 8 bases between their ends. CDR1 GTSNPN and CDR2 SVGIG were looked up in the germline V gene (reference sequence). Library prep was done by the immunoSEQ multiplex PCR assay. To provide template for TCR sequencing, every sample had RNA extracted and reverse transcribed into cDNA. SuperScript III was used to make first-strand cDNA, primed with a 2:1 mix of oligo-dT and random hexamers. A synthetic immune receptor repertoire was used to assess amplification bias, and residual bias was removed computationally. Per the authors' processing: Raw reads were preprocessed to remove errors, and CDR3 was defined by IMGT conventions from the conserved cysteine to phenylalanine. To get clonality, Shannon entropy was normalized by log2 of the number of productive unique TCRs and the result was subtracted from 1. Whether scalp clones were CD4 or CD8 was inferred by matching scalp TCRbeta sequences against CD4 and CD8 repertoires sorted from blood. Imported from immuneACCESS, the table was reduced by TCRdb to in-frame sequences with V and J called. These copies leave out some clones; in studies compared against another copy, an unresolved V gene accounts for under half, and the cause of the remainder is not known. V and J calls and clone size come straight from that table; D and trimming were deduced from the DNA. The sample data list some 170,000 clones, and 40% to 65% of these were observed just once. About a tenth of the sample lies in the top ten.

In the paper's terms, the time point label means: less than 30 weeks on oral tofacitinib. What this sample's treatment or condition label stands for: oral pan-JAK inhibitor, 5-10 mg twice daily. Peripheral blood and lesional scalp punch biopsies were obtained from patients with alopecia areata. PBMCs were separated by density centrifugation and stained for CD3, CD4 and CD8, after which CD4+ and CD8+ T cells were sorted on a FACSAria. A few counts support this clone. Its target antigen remains unknown. The sample holds no much larger clone one base away, and base qualities are not on file. Summary of the overall study and its limitations: Shared TCR sequences between patients were less evident than in mice, which may be partly attributable to HLA diversity in the patient population. Tofacitinib significantly decreased scalp clonality and the number of expanded CD8+ clones among the top 100 scalp clones. During tofacitinib treatment, many expanded lesional clones remained in scalp and blood, and this persistence may partly explain relapse after treatment is stopped. The treated cohort was small, with a single nonresponder, so links between baseline CD8+ expansion and response need larger studies. Unlike mouse skin, which is dominated by gammadelta T cells, normal human skin has resident alphabeta T cells that are also sequenced, and this complicates analysis of the scalp TCR repertoire. Compared with normal scalp, lesional scalp had higher clonality and more expanded CD8+ clones, particularly in alopecia totalis/universalis, a pattern that suggests antigenic drive.

Sequencing was performed on CD8+ T cells sorted from blood, taken at week 24, from a patient treated with tofacitinib. The clonotype originates from a human donor with alopecia areata. The sequence links TRBV30 to TRBJ1-5; TRBD1 is a possible D gene, resting on 5 matching bases. In nucleotide form, the sequence is TGTGCCTGGAGTGTCGGGACGTATCAGCCCCAGCATTTT. It translates to CAWSVGTYQPQHF.